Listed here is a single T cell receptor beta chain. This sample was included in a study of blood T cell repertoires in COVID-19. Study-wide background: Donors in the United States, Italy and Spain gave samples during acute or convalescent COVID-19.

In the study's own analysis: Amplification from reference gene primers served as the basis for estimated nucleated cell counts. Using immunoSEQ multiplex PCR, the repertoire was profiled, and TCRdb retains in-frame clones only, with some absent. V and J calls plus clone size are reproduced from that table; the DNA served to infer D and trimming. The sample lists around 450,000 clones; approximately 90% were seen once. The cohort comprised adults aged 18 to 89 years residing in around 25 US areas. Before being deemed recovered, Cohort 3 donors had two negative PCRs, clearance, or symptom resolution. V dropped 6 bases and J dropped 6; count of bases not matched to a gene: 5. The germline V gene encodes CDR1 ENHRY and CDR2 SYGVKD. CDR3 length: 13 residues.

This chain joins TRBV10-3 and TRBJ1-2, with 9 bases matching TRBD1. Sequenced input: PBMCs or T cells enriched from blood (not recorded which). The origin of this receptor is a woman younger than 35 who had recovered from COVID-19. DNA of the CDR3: TGTGCCATCAGGGGGGGGACAGGGAATGGCTACACCTTC. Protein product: CAIRGGTGNGYTF.